These 29 T cell receptor beta chains were all obtained from the same sample, sequenced in a study. The table came from immunoSEQ multiplex PCR; TCRdb's copy has only in-frame clones and leaves some out. The table shows tens of thousands of clones, with about 93% occurring only once. The sequenced sample consisted of PBMCs. The source of these receptors is a man aged 40-50 years with rheumatoid arthritis.

This clone was recorded only once. The V and J genes are TRBV5-5 and TRBJ1-5; weak D call: TRBD1 (5 bases). Between the trimmed V and J ends, which lost 4 bases and 7 bases, there was a span of 15 bases. The CDR3 has 14 amino acids. Per germline, CDR1 SGHKS and CDR2 YYEKEE (reference sequence). The CDR3 spells CASSAEGSRQPQHF. DNA for the CDR3: TGTGCCAGCAGCGCGGAGGGGTCACGGCAGCCCCAGCATTTT.

The chain joins TRBV4-1 to TRBJ1-4; D unresolved. The CDR3 sequence is 15 residues long. V lost 4 bases and J lost 5, with 14 bases in between. Germline-derived CDR1 and CDR2 are MGHRA and YSYEKL. The CDR3 loop is CASSRPSTRNEKLFF. The CDR3 DNA reads TGCGCCAGCAGCCGACCAAGTACCAGGAATGAAAAACTGTTTTTT.

The chain combines TRBV19 with TRBJ1-2; D is unresolved. The CDR3 is 14 amino acids. Trimming left V 0 bases short and J 2 bases short, with 7 bases between. Per the germline V gene, CDR1 is LNHDA and CDR2 is SQIVND (reference sequence). The CDR3, as DNA: TGTGCCAGTAGTATAGAAATCAGAAACTATGGCTACACCTTC. It specifies CASSIEIRNYGYTF. Supplemented by reference TRBV19 and TRBJ1-2, the full variable domain reads DGGITQSPKYLFRKEGQNVTLSCEQNLNHDAMYWYRQDPGQGLRLIYYSQIVNDFQKGDIAEGYSVSREKKESFPLTVTSAQKNPTAFYLCASSIEIRNYGYTFGSGTRLTVV.

The CDR3 reads CASSYRGSNTEAFF. The CDR3 DNA reads as TGTGCCAGTAGTTACAGGGGGTCGAACACTGAAGCTTTCTTT. The chain recombines TRBV19 with TRBJ1-1; 8 bases line up with TRBD1. V lost 5 bases and J lost 1; bases outside the gene matches: 3. Germline loops: CDR1 LNHDA, CDR2 SQIVND (reference sequence). CDR3 length: 14 residues.

The chain carries TRBV7-2 and TRBJ2-3; D gene uncertain. The V gene's germline CDR1 is SGHTA and CDR2 FQGNSA. V lost 1 base, J lost 10 bases, and 12 bases lay in between. The CDR3 totals 13 residues. The CDR3 bases are TGTGCCAGCAGCTTAGTATTTCGGATCGCGCAGTATTTT. Translation: CASSLVFRIAQYF.

This sequence joins TRBV5-4 and TRBJ2-1, with D perhaps matching TRBD2 (5 bases). CDR1 SGHNT and CDR2 YYREEE come from the germline V gene (reference sequence). The CDR3 length is 14 residues. With 5 bases removed from V and 5 bases from J, the gap between germline ends came to 14 bases. CDR3 sequence: CASRTRRSDNEQFF. CDR3 sequence (DNA): TGTGCCAGCAGAACCCGGCGTAGCGACAATGAGCAGTTCTTC. Filled out from reference TRBV5-4 and TRBJ2-1, the complete variable domain reads ETGVTQSPTHLIKTRGQQVTLRCSSQSGHNTVSWYQQALGQGPQFIFQYYREEENGRGNFPPRFSGLQFPNYSSELNVNALELDDSALYLCASRTRRSDNEQFFGPGTRLTVL.

This rearrangement joins TRBV10-1 to TRBJ2-1, with a possible D match to TRBD1 (6 bases). Trimming stripped 3 bases from V and 3 bases from J, with 9 bases between. Germline assignment: CDR1 WNHNN and CDR2 SYGVQD (reference sequence). This CDR3 comprises 14 residues. The CDR3 sequence: CASSDTGFYNEQFF. CDR3 nucleotides: TGCGCCAGCAGTGATACAGGGTTCTACAATGAGCAGTTCTTC.

This chain connects TRBV4-2 to TRBJ2-3, with a tentative D call TRBD1 (5 bases). Germline V gene sequence: CDR1 LGHNA, CDR2 YNFKEQ. V was shortened by 3 bases and J by 0 bases, with 13 bases between the two germline ends. The CDR3 loop spans 16 amino acids. The CDR3 is CASSHTVGPSTDTQYF. In nucleotides, the CDR3 is TGTGCCAGCAGCCATACGGTGGGGCCCAGCACAGATACGCAGTATTTT.

The genes are TRBV11-3 and TRBJ2-7; 8 bases match TRBD2. The CDR3 contains 15 residues. J lost 2 bases, V lost 5 bases, and 8 bases had no gene match. Germline loops: CDR1 SGHNT, CDR2 YENEEA. CDR3 nucleotides: TGTGCCAGCAGCCCTGACGCGGGGGGACCCTACGAGCAGTACTTC. Amino acids: CASSPDAGGPYEQYF. Drawing the rest from reference TRBV11-3 and TRBJ2-7, the complete variable domain is EAGVVQSPRYKIIEKKQPVAFWCNPISGHNTLYWYLQNLGQGPELLIRYENEEAVDDSQLPKDRFSAERLKGVDSTLKIQPAELGDSAVYLCASSPDAGGPYEQYFGPGTRLTVT.

The V gene is TRBV18, the J gene TRBJ1-1; D remains ambiguous. The length of the CDR3 is 13 residues. CDR1 is KGHSH, CDR2 LQKENI, per germline. V dropped 7 bases and J dropped 1 base, with 10 bases sitting between them. The CDR3 spells CASLLAKNTEAFF. CDR3 sequence (DNA): TGTGCCAGCTTATTAGCCAAGAACACTGAAGCTTTCTTT.

This clone was seen only once. J is TRBJ1-2 and V is TRBV3-1 (or the pseudogene TRBV3-2); maybe TRBD1 (5 bases). V was shortened by 3 bases and J by 1 base, with 12 bases between the two germline ends. The CDR3 contains 15 residues. Per the germline V gene, CDR1 is LGHDT and CDR2 is YNNKEL (reference sequence). CDR3 nucleotide sequence: TGTGCCAGCAGCCACGTTCTAGGGGATAACTATGGCTACACCTTC. Amino acid sequence: CASSHVLGDNYGYTF.

This clone was detected only once. This chain uses TRBV10-3 with TRBJ2-5; maybe TRBD2 (7 bases). CDR1 ENHRY and CDR2 SYGVKD come from the germline V gene. CDR3 length: 15 amino acids. Trimming stripped 4 bases from V and 2 bases from J, with 14 bases between. The CDR3 DNA sequence: TGTGCCATCAGTGGGGGGGGACATACACAAGAGACCCAGTACTTC. The encoded protein is CAISGGGHTQETQYF.

The chain uses TRBV24-1 and TRBJ2-3; 7 bases align to TRBD2. The germline CDR1 and CDR2 sequences are KGHDR and SFDVKD. The CDR3 is 15 residues long. J lost 7 bases, V lost 2 bases, and 8 bases had no gene match. Written as DNA, the CDR3 is TGTGCCACCAGTGATTCCCGACTAGCTATATATACGCAGTATTTT. This translates into CATSDSRLAIYTQYF.

The V gene is TRBV4-1, the J gene TRBJ2-7, with D possibly being TRBD1 or TRBD2 (5 bases each). The CDR3 extends over 14 amino acids. V lost 0 bases and J lost 9, with 15 bases in between. Germline assignment: CDR1 MGHRA and CDR2 YSYEKL. The CDR3 DNA is TGCGCCAGCAGCCAAGAGGGGGACGTCACTCGGCAGTACTTC. Translation: CASSQEGDVTRQYF.

The chain joins TRBV7-8 to TRBJ2-7; a weak D match, TRBD2 (5 bases). Germline V gene data show CDR1 as SGHVS and CDR2 as FQNEAQ. V lost 0 bases to trimming and J lost 3 bases, with 12 bases between them. The CDR3 is 15 residues long. Written as DNA, the CDR3 is TGTGCCAGCAGCTTAGCGGGGAGTGATGGCTACGAGCAGTACTTC. Encoded protein: CASSLAGSDGYEQYF.

V gene TRBV7-8 combines with J gene TRBJ2-5, with a weak D call TRBD1 (5 bases). The CDR3 runs 14 residues. V lost 7 bases and J lost 2, with 14 bases in between. Looked up from germline, CDR1 is SGHVS and CDR2 is FQNEAQ. The CDR3 DNA reads TGTGCCAGCACTATGCGACAGACTCAAGAGACCCAGTACTTC. It specifies CASTMRQTQETQYF.

The V gene is TRBV6-5, the J gene TRBJ2-2; tentative D call: TRBD1 (5 bases). The CDR3 runs to 15 residues. Trimming pared 4 bases from V and 1 base from J, leaving 10 bases between. Germline CDR1 MNHEY, CDR2 SVGAGI. CDR3 bases: TGTGCCAGCAGTTTAGACAGACTGAACACCGGGGAGCTGTTTTTT. Its translation: CASSLDRLNTGELFF.

The chain uses TRBV6-5 and TRBJ1-1, with TRBD1 as a possible D gene (5 bases). The germline gives CDR1 MNHEY, CDR2 SVGAGI. This CDR3 contains 15 residues. The V gene lost 0 bases and the J gene lost 2 bases, with 10 bases spanning the gap. The chain's CDR3 is CASSYSRVPNTEAFF. CDR3 sequence (DNA): TGTGCCAGCAGTTACTCCAGGGTTCCAAACACTGAAGCTTTCTTT.

This chain connects TRBV6-5 to TRBJ2-2, with 8 nucleotides matching TRBD1. CDR3 size: 16 residues. Trimming cost V 4 bases and J 2 bases; bases outside gene matches: 6. Germline assignment: CDR1 MNHEY and CDR2 SVGAGI. The CDR3 protein is CASSSWTGRNTGELFF. The CDR3, as DNA: TGTGCCAGCAGTTCTTGGACAGGGCGTAACACCGGGGAGCTGTTTTTT.

The chain has TRBV4-2 and TRBJ2-3, with 9 bases lining up with TRBD1. In germline, CDR1 is LGHNA, CDR2 YNFKEQ. The V and J ends lost 4 bases and 2 bases, in that order; junction bases with no gene match: 10. The CDR3 is 17 amino acids. The CDR3 DNA reads TGTGCCAGCAGCCCCCTAGCCGGACAGGGGTTCACAGATACGCAGTATTTT. Amino acids: CASSPLAGQGFTDTQYF.

The genes are TRBV7-4 and TRBJ2-7; no reliable D call. V was clipped by 1 base and J by 2 bases, with 9 bases between them. This CDR3 contains 14 residues. CDR1 is SGHVT and CDR2 is SQSDAQ in the germline V gene. CDR3 DNA: TGTGCCAGCAGCTTAGTGATTAGGGCCTACGAGCAGTACTTC. Protein product: CASSLVIRAYEQYF. The variable domain in full, completed from reference TRBV7-4 and TRBJ2-7, reads GAGVSQSPRYKVAKRGRDVALRCDSISGHVTLYWYRQTLGQGSEVLTYSQSDAQRDKSGRPSGRFSAERPERSVSTLKIQRTEQGDSAVYLCASSLVIRAYEQYFGPGTRLTVT.

The chain links TRBV20-1 to TRBJ1-1; D is unclear. Per germline, CDR1 DFQATT and CDR2 SNEGSKA (reference sequence). This CDR3 region has 12 residues. Trimming took 3 bases from V and 0 from J, leaving 5 bases between them. CDR3 in amino acids: CSASRLNTEAFF. Written as DNA, the CDR3 is TGCAGTGCTAGTAGGCTGAACACTGAAGCTTTCTTT.

The V and J genes are TRBV5-3 and TRBJ2-7; D is possibly TRBD1 (5 bases). TRBV5-3 falls under the ORF class, with uncertain function. The CDR3 length is 11 residues. Trimming cost V 10 bases and J 4 bases, with 12 bases left between them. The CDR3 nucleotides read TGTGCCCTAGGGGAAGAGTACGAGCAGTACTTC. Translating it yields CALGEEYEQYF.

The chain joins TRBV5-6 to TRBJ2-7; 10 bases align to TRBD1. There are 16 residues in the CDR3. The germline CDR1 and CDR2 sequences are SGHDT and YYEEEE. Trimming removed 5 bases from V and 2 bases from J; junction bases left unmatched: 10. DNA of the CDR3: TGTGCCAGCAGGGACGGGACAGGGGATGGGGCCTACGAGCAGTACTTC. Residues: CASRDGTGDGAYEQYF.

V is TRBV7-2 and J is TRBJ1-2; D is unresolved. Per the germline V gene, CDR1 is SGHTA and CDR2 is FQGNSA. Between the trimmed V and J ends, which lost 5 bases and 4 bases, there was a span of 8 bases. The CDR3 sequence is 12 residues long. The CDR3, as DNA: TGTGCCAGCAGCAAAACTTCCTATGGCTACACCTTC. Its protein is CASSKTSYGYTF. Using reference TRBV7-2 and TRBJ1-2 for the parts outside the CDR3, the full variable domain is GAGVSQSPSNKVTEKGKDVELRCDPISGHTALYWYRQSLGQGLEFLIYFQGNSAPDKSGLPSDRFSAERTGGSVSTLTIQRTQQEDSAVYLCASSKTSYGYTFGSGTRLTVV.

This clone has only one observation. The chain couples TRBV6-5 to TRBJ1-5; possible D gene TRBD1, 5 bases. The CDR3 covers 12 residues. V was clipped by 11 bases and J by 2 bases, with 10 bases between them. CDR1 is MNHEY and CDR2 is SVGAGI in the germline V gene. The DNA of the CDR3 is TGTGCCGGGGGGGTGGGCAATCAGCCCCAGCATTTT. It yields the protein CAGGVGNQPQHF.

The genes are TRBV2 and TRBJ1-6; D call uncertain. Germline V gene data show CDR1 as SNHLY and CDR2 as FYNNEI. This CDR3 region has 15 residues. V dropped 5 bases and J dropped 0 bases, with 8 bases sitting between them. In nucleotides, the CDR3 is TGTGCCAGCAGTAGGACCATCTCCTATAATTCACCCCTCCACTTT. This sequence encodes CASSRTISYNSPLHF.

V is TRBV5-1 and J is TRBJ1-4, with a tentative D call TRBD1 (6 bases). The germline V gene encodes CDR1 SGHRS and CDR2 YFSETQ. Trimming pared 7 bases from V and 7 bases from J, leaving 17 bases between. The CDR3 has 14 amino acids. For the CDR3, the DNA is TGCGCCAGCGGGGGCGGAGGGGAAGGTGAAAAACTGTTTTTT. It yields the protein CASGGGGEGEKLFF.

The CDR3 spells CASSFVFSGRLAKNIQYF. CDR3 coding DNA: TGTGCCAGCAGTTTTGTTTTCAGCGGGAGGTTAGCCAAAAACATTCAGTACTTC. The V and J genes are TRBV28 and TRBJ2-4; 9 bases match TRBD2. CDR3 length equals 18 residues. The V gene end was trimmed by 3 bases and the J gene end by 0 bases; junction bases not matched to a gene: 9. CDR1 is MDHEN and CDR2 is SYDVKM in the germline V gene.